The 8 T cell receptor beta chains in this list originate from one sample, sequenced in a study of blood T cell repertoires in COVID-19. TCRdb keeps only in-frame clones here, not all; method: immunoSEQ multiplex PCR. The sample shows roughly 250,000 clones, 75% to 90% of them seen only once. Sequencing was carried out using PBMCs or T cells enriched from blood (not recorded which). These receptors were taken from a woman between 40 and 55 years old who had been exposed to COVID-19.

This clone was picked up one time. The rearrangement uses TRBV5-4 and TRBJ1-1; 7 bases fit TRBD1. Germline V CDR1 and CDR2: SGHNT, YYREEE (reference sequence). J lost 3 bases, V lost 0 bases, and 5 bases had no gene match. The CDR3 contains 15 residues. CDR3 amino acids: CASSLVGQEDTEAFF. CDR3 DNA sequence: TGTGCCAGCAGCTTGGTAGGACAGGAGGACACTGAAGCTTTCTTT.

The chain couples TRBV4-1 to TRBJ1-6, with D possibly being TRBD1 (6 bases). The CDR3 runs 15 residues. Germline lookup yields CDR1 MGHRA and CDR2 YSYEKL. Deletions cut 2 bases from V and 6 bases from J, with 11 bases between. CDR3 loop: CASSQRGALNSPLHF. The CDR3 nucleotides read TGCGCCAGCAGCCAACGGGGGGCTCTTAATTCACCCCTCCACTTT.

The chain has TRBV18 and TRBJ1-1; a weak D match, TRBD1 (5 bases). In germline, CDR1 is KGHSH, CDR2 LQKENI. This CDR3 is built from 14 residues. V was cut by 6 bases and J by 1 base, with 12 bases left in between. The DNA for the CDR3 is TGTGCCAGCTCCCCAGGGTCGGGGAACACTGAAGCTTTCTTT. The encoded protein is CASSPGSGNTEAFF.

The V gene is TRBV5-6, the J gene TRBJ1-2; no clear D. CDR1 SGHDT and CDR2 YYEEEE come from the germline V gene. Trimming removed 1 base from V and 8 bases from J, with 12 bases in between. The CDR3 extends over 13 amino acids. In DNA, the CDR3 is TGTGCCAGCAGCTTGTGGGGAGGAGAAGGCTACACCTTC. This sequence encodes CASSLWGGEGYTF.

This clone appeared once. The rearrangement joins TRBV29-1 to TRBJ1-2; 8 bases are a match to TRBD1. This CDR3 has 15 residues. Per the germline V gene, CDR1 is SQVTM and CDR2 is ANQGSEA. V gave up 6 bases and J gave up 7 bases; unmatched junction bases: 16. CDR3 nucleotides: TGCAGCGTCTGGACAGGGAAGGGTAACGGGGGTGGCTACACCTTC. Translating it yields CSVWTGKGNGGGYTF.

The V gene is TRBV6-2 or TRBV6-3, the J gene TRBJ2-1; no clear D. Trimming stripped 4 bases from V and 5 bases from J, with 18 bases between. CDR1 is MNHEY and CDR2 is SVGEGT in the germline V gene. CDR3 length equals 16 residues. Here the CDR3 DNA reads TGTGCCAGCAGTTCTCCACTACTTGGCGTGAACAATGAGCAGTTCTTC. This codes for CASSSPLLGVNNEQFF.

The CDR3: CASSTDRATYEQYF. In nucleotides, the CDR3 is TGTGCCAGCAGTACAGACAGAGCTACCTACGAGCAGTACTTC. The chain links TRBV28 to TRBJ2-7; possible D gene TRBD1, 5 bases. From germline, CDR1 is MDHEN and CDR2 SYDVKM. The V end was cut by 5 bases, the J end by 2 bases, with 13 bases between. CDR3 length equals 14 residues. The full variable domain, in which reference TRBV28 and TRBJ2-7 provide the parts outside the CDR3, is DVKVTQSSRYLVKRTGEKVFLECVQDMDHENMFWYRQDPGLGLRLIYFSYDVKMKEKGDIPEGYSVSREKKERFSLILESASTNQTSMYLCASSTDRATYEQYFGPGTRLTVT.

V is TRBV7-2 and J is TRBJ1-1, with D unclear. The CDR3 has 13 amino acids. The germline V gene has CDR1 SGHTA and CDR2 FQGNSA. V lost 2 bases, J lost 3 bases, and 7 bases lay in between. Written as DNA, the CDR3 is TGTGCCAGCAGCTTAAACCGGGACACTGAAGCTTTCTTT. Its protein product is CASSLNRDTEAFF.